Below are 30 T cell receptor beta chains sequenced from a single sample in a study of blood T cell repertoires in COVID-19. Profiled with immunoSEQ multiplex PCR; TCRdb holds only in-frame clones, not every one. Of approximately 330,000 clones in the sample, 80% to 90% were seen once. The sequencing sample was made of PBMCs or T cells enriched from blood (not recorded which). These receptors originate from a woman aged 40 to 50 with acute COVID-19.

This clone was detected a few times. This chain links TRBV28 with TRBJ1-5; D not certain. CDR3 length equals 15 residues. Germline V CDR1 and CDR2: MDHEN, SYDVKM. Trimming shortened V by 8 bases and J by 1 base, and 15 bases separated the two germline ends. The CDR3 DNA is TGTGCCAGCTCACCGGGCGGGGAAAGCAATCAGCCCCAGCATTTT. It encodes CASSPGGESNQPQHF. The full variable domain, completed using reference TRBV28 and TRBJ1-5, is DVKVTQSSRYLVKRTGEKVFLECVQDMDHENMFWYRQDPGLGLRLIYFSYDVKMKEKGDIPEGYSVSREKKERFSLILESASTNQTSMYLCASSPGGESNQPQHFGDGTRLSIL.

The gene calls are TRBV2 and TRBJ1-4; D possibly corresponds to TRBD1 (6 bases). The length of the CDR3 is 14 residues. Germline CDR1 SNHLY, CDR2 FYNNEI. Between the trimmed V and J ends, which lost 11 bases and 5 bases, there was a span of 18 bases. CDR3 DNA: TGTGCCCAAGGATTTACAGGGATAAATGAAAAACTGTTTTTT. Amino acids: CAQGFTGINEKLFF.

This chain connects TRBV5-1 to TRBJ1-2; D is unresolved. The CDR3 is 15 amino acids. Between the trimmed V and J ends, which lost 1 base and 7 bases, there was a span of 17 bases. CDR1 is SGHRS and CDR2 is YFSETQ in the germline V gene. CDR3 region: CASSLSGGDLSGYTF. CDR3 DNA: TGCGCCAGCAGCTTGAGTGGCGGGGATCTATCTGGCTACACCTTC.

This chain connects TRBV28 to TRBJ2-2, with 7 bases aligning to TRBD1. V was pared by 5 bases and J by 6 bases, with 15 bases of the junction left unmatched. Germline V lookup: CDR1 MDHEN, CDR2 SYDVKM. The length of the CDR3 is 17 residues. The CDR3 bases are TGTGCCAGCAGTCTATTAGTCAACAGGGGAGCCCCCGGGGAGCTGTTTTTT. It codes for CASSLLVNRGAPGELFF.

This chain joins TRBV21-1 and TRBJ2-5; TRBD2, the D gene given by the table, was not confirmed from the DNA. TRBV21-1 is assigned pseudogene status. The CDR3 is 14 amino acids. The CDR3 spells CARGLAGIPETQYF. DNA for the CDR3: TGTGCCAGAGGACTAGCGGGGATCCCAGAGACCCAGTACTTC.

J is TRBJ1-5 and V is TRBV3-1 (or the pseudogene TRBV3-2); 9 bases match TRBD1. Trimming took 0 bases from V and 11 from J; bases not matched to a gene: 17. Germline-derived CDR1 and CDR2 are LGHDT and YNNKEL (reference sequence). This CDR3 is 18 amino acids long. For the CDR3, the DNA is TGTGCCAGCAGCCAAGAAGGACCTGGACAGGGGATTCTGTCGTCCCAGCATTTT. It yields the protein CASSQEGPGQGILSSQHF.

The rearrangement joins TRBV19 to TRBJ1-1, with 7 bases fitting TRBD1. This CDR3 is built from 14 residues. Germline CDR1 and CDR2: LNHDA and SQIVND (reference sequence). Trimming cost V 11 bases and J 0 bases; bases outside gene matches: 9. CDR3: CASGTAYLNTEAFF. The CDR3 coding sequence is TGTGCCTCCGGGACAGCGTATTTGAACACTGAAGCTTTCTTT.

Here the CDR3 reads CASPLLEDRPQETQYF. CDR3 coding DNA: TGTGCCAGCCCCCTGTTGGAGGACAGGCCGCAAGAGACCCAGTACTTC. The J gene is TRBJ2-5, the V gene TRBV9; 7 nucleotides align to TRBD1. The CDR3 is made up of 16 amino acids. Per the germline V gene, CDR1 is SGDLS and CDR2 is YYNGEE. V gave up 7 bases and J gave up 2 bases; unmatched junction bases: 14.

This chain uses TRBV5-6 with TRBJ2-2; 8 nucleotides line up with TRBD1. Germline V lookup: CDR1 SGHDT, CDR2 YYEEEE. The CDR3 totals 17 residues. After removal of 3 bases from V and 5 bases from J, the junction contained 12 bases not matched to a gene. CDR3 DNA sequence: TGTGCCAGCAGCTCCTCGGGGGCAGGGGGCAATACCGGGGAGCTGTTTTTT. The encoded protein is CASSSSGAGGNTGELFF.

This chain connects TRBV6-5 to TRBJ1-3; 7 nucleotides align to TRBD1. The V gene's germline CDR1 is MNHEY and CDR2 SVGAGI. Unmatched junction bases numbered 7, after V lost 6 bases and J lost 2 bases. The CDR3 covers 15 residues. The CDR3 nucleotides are TGTGCCAGCAGAGTATCAGGGGGACCTGGAAACACCATATATTTT. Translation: CASRVSGGPGNTIYF.

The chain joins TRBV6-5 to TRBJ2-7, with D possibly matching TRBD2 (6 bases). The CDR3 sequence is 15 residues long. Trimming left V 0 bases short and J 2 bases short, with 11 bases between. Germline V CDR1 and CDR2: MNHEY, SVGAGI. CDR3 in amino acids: CASSYSPSDTYEQYF. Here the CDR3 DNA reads TGTGCCAGCAGTTACTCCCCTAGCGATACCTACGAGCAGTACTTC.

In DNA, the CDR3 is TGTGCCAGCAGCTTAAGAGCGAATGAGCAGTTCTTC. This encodes CASSLRANEQFF. The chain uses TRBV7-2 and TRBJ2-1; no clear D. CDR3 length equals 12 residues. Deletions cut 2 bases from V and 7 bases from J, with 6 bases between. In germline, CDR1 is SGHTA, CDR2 FQGNSA. The full variable domain, in which reference TRBV7-2 and TRBJ2-1 provide the parts outside the CDR3, is GAGVSQSPSNKVTEKGKDVELRCDPISGHTALYWYRQSLGQGLEFLIYFQGNSAPDKSGLPSDRFSAERTGGSVSTLTIQRTQQEDSAVYLCASSLRANEQFFGPGTRLTVL.

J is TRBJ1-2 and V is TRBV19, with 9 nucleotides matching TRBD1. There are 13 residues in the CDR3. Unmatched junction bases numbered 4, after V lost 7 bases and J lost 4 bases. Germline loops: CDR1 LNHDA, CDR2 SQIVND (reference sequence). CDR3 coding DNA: TGTGCCAGTAACACAGGGGGCGGCTATGGCTACACCTTC. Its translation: CASNTGGGYGYTF.

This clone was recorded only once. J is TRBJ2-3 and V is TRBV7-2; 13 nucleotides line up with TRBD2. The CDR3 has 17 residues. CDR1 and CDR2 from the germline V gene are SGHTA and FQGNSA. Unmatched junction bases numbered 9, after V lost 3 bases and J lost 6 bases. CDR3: CASSFHPLTSGGDTQYF. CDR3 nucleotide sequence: TGTGCCAGCAGCTTCCACCCCTTGACTAGCGGGGGGGATACGCAGTATTTT. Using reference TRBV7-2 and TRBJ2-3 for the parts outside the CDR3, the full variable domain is GAGVSQSPSNKVTEKGKDVELRCDPISGHTALYWYRQSLGQGLEFLIYFQGNSAPDKSGLPSDRFSAERTGGSVSTLTIQRTQQEDSAVYLCASSFHPLTSGGDTQYFGPGTRLTVL.

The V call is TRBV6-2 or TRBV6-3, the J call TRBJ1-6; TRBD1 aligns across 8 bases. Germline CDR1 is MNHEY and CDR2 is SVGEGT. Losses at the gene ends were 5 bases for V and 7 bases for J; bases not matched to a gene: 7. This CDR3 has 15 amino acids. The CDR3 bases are TGTGCCAGCAGTCCGAGGACAGGGCCCAATTCACCCCTCCACTTT. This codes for CASSPRTGPNSPLHF.

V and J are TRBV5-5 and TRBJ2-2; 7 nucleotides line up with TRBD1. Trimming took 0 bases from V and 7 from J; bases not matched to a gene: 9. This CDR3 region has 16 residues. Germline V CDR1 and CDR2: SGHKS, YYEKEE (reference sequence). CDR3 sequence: CASSLGRTGGGGELFF. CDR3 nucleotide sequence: TGTGCCAGCAGCTTGGGCAGGACAGGCGGAGGCGGGGAGCTGTTTTTT. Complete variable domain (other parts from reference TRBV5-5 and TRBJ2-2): DAGVTQSPTHLIKTRGQQVTLRCSPISGHKSVSWYQQVLGQGPQFIFQYYEKEERGRGNFPDRFSARQFPNYSSELNVNALLLGDSALYLCASSLGRTGGGGELFFGEGSRLTVL.

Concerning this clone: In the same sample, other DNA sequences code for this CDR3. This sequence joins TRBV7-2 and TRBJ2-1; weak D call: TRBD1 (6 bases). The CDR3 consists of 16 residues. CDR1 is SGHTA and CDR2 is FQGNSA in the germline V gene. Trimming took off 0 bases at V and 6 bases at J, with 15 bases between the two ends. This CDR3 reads CASSLAGRGNGNEQFF. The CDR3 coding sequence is TGTGCCAGCAGCTTAGCGGGCAGGGGTAATGGCAATGAGCAGTTCTTC.

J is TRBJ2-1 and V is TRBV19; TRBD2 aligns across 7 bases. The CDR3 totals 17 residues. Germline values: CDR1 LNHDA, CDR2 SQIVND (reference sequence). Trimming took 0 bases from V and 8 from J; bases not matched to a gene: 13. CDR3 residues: CASSIEYSGAGNDEQFF. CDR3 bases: TGTGCCAGTAGTATAGAGTATAGCGGAGCGGGAAACGATGAGCAGTTCTTC.

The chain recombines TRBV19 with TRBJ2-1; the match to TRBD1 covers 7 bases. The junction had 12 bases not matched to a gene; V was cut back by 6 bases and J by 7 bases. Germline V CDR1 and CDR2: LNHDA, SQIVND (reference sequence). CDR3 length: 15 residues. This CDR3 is CASRDRRIIENEQFF. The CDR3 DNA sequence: TGTGCCAGTAGGGACAGGAGGATCATTGAGAATGAGCAGTTCTTC.

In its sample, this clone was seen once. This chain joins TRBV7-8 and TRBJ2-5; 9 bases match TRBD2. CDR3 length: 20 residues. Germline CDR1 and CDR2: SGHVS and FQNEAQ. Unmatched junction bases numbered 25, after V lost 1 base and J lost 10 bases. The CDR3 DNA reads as TGTGCCAGCAGCTTAGTAGCAGGGGGAAGGCTAGCGGGACCAAACGCCCACCAGTACTTC. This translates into CASSLVAGGRLAGPNAHQYF.

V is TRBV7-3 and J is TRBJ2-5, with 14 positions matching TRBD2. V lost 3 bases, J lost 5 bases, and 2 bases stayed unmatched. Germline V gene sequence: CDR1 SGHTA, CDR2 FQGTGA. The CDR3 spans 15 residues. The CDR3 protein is CASSLGLAGVETQYF. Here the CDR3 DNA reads TGTGCCAGCAGCTTGGGACTAGCGGGGGTGGAGACCCAGTACTTC.

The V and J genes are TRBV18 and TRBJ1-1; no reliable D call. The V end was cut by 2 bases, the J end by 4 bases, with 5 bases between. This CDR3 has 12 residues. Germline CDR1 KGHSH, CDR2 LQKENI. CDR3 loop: CASSPVRTEAFF. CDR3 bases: TGTGCCAGCTCACCAGTGCGCACTGAAGCTTTCTTT.

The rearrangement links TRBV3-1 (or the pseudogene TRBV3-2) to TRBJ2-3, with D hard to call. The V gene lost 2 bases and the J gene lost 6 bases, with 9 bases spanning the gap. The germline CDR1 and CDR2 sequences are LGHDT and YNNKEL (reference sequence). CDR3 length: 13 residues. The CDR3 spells CASSQSKADTQYF. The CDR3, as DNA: TGTGCCAGCAGCCAATCTAAAGCCGATACGCAGTATTTT.

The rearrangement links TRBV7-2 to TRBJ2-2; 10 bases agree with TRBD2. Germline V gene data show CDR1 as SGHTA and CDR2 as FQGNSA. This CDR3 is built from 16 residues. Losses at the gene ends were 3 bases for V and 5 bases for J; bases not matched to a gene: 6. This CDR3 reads CASSFSSGSNTGELFF. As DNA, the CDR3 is TGTGCCAGCAGCTTTTCTAGCGGGAGTAATACCGGGGAGCTGTTTTTT.

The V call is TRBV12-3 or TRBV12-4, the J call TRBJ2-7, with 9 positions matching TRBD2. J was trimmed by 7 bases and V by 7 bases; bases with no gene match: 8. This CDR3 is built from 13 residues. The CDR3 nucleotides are TGTGCCAGCACAAAAAGCGGGGGGCGGGAGCAGTACTTC. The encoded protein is CASTKSGGREQYF.

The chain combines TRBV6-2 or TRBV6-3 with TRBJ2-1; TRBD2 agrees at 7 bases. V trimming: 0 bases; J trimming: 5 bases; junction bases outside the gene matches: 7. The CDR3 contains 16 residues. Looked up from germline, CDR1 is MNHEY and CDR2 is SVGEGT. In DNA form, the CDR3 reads TGTGCCAGCAGTTACTCCCCCGGGGGGTCCAACAATGAGCAGTTCTTC. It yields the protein CASSYSPGGSNNEQFF.

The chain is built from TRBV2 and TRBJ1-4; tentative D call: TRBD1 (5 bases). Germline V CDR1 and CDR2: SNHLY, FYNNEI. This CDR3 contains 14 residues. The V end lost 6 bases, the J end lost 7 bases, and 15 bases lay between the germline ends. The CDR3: CASSRTQTGEKLFF. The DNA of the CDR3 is TGTGCCAGCAGCCGGACACAAACGGGTGAAAAACTGTTTTTT. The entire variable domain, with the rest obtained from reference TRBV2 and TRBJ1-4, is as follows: EPEVTQTPSHQVTQMGQEVILRCVPISNHLYFYWYRQILGQKVEFLVSFYNNEISEKSEIFDDQFSVERPDGSNFTLKIRSTKLEDSAMYFCASSRTQTGEKLFFGSGTQLSVL.

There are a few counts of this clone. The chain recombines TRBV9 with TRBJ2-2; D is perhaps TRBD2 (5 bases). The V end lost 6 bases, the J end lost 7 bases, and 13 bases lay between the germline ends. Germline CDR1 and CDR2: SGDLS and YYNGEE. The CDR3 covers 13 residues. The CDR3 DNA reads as TGTGCCAGCACCGTGATTGAGGGCGGGGAGCTGTTTTTT. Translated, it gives CASTVIEGGELFF.

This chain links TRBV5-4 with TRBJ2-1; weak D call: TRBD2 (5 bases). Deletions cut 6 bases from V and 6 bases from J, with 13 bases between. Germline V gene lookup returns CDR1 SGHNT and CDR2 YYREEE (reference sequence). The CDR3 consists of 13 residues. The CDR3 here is CASIRGQSNEQFF. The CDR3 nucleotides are TGTGCCAGCATCCGGGGTCAGTCCAATGAGCAGTTCTTC.

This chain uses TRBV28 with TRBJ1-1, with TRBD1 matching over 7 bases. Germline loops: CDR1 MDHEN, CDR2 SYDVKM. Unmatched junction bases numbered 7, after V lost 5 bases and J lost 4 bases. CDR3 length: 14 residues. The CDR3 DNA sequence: TGTGCCAGCAGTCCGACAGGGTTTAGCACTGAAGCTTTCTTT. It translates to CASSPTGFSTEAFF.